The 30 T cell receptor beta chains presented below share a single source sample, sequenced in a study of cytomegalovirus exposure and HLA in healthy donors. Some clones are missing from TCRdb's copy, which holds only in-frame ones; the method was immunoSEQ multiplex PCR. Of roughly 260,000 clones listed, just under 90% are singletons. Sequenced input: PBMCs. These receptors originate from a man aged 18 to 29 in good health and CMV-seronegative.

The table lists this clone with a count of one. The CDR3 sequence: CASSPAGTEAFF. CDR3 bases: TGTGCCAGCTCACCTGCGGGAACTGAAGCTTTCTTT. The chain couples TRBV18 to TRBJ1-1; D gene uncertain. Germline loops: CDR1 KGHSH, CDR2 LQKENI. Deletions cut 3 bases from V and 5 bases from J, with 7 bases between. The CDR3 has 12 residues.

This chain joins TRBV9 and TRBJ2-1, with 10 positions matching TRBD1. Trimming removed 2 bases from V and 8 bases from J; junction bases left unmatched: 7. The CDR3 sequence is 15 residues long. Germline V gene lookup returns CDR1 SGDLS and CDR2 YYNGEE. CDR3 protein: CASSVHGTGAYEQFF. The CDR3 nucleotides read TGTGCCAGCAGCGTGCATGGGACAGGGGCCTATGAGCAGTTCTTC.

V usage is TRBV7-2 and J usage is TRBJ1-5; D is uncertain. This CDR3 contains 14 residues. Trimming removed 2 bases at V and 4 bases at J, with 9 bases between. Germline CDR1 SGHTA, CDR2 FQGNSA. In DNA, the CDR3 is TGTGCCAGCAGCTTAACAGCTATTAATCAGCCCCAGCATTTT. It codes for CASSLTAINQPQHF.

The CDR3 sequence is CASSDGTGVIQYF. The DNA for the CDR3 is TGCGCCAGCAGTGATGGGACAGGGGTCATTCAGTACTTC. V gene TRBV10-2 combines with J gene TRBJ2-4; 10 bases line up with TRBD1. The length of the CDR3 is 13 residues. CDR1 and CDR2 from the germline V gene are WSHSY and SAAADI. The ends lost 3 bases at V and 9 bases at J; junction bases unmatched: 2.

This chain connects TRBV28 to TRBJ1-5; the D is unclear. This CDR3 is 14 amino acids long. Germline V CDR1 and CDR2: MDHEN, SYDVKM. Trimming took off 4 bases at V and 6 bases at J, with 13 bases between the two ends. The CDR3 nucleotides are TGTGCCAGCAGTTCTCCCTATACTGGTCAGCCCCAGCATTTT. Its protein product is CASSSPYTGQPQHF.

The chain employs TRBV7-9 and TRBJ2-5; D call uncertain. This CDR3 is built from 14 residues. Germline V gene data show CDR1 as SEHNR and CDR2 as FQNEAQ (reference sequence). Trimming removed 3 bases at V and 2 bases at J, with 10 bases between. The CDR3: CASSFTPQQETQYF. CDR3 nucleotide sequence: TGTGCCAGCAGCTTCACTCCCCAACAAGAGACCCAGTACTTC.

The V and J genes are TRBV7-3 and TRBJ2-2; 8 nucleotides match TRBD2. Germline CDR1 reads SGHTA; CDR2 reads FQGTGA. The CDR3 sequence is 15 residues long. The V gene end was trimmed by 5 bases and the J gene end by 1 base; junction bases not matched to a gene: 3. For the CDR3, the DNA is TGTGCCAGCAGCCGAGCGGGGGAGAACACCGGGGAGCTGTTTTTT. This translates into CASSRAGENTGELFF.

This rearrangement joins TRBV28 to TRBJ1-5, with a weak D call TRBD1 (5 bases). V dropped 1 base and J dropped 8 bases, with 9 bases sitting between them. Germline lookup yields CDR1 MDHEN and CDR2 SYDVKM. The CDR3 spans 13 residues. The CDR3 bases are TGTGCCAGCAGTTTATTAGTAGGGGAGCCCCAGCATTTT. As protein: CASSLLVGEPQHF.

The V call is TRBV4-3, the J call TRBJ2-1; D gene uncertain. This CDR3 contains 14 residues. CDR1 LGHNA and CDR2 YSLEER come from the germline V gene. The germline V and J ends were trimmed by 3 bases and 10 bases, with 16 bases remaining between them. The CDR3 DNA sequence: TGCGCCAGCAGCCACCAATCGAGCCAAGCAGAGCAGTTCTTC. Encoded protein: CASSHQSSQAEQFF.

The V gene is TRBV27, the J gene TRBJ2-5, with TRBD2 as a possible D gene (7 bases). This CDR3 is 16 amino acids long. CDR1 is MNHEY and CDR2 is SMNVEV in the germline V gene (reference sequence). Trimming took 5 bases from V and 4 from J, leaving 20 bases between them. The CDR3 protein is CASSLRGGASAETQYF. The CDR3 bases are TGTGCCAGCAGTCTTCGAGGGGGGGCCTCGGCAGAGACCCAGTACTTC.

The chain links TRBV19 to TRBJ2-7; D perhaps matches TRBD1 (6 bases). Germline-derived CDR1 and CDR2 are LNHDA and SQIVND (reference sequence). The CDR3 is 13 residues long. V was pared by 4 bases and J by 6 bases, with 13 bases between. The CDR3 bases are TGTGCCAGTAGTACTGGGGGCTTTGGCGAGCAGTACTTC. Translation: CASSTGGFGEQYF.

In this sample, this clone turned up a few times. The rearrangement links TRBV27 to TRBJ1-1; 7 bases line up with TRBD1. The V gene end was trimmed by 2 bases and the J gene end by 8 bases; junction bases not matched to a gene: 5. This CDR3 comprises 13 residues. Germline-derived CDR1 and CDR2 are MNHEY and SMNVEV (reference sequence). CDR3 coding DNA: TGTGCCAGCAGTTTACTCGGGACAGCAGAAGCTTTCTTT. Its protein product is CASSLLGTAEAFF.

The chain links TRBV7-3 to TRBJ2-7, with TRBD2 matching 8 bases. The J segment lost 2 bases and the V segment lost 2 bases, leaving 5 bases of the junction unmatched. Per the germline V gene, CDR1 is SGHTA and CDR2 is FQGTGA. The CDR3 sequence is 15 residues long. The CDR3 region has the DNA TGTGCCAGCAGCTTAGACCGAGCGGGGGCCTACGAGCAGTACTTC. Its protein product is CASSLDRAGAYEQYF.

The CDR3 DNA reads TGTGCCTGGAGTAAGCGCAGCACAGATACGCAGTATTTT. Residues: CAWSKRSTDTQYF. The chain is built from TRBV30 and TRBJ2-3; D gene unclear. The CDR3 loop spans 13 amino acids. CDR1 and CDR2 from the germline V gene are GTSNPN and SVGIG (reference sequence). Trimming stripped 2 bases from V and 0 bases from J, with 6 bases between.

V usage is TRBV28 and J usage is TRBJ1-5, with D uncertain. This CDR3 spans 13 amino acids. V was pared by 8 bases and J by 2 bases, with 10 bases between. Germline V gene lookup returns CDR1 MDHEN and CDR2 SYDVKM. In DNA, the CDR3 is TGTGCCAGCCGGTCTATAGGCAATCAGCCCCAGCATTTT. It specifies CASRSIGNQPQHF.

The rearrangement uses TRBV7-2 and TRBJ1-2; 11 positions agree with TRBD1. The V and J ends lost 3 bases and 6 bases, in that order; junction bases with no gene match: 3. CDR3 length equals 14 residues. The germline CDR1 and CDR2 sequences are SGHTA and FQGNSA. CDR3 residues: CASSLWTGGNGYTF. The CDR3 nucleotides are TGTGCCAGCAGCTTGTGGACAGGGGGCAATGGCTACACCTTC.

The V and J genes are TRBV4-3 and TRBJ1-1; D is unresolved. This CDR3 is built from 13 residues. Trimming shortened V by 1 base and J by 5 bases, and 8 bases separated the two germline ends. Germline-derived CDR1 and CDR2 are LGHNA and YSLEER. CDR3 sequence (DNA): TGCGCCAGCAGCCAAGGCCGGGTAACTGAAGCTTTCTTT. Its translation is CASSQGRVTEAFF.

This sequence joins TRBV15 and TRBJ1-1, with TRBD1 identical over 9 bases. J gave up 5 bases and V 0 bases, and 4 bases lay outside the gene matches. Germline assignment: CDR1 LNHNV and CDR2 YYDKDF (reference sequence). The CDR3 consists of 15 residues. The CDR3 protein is CATSRDRDRETEAFF. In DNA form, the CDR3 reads TGTGCCACCAGCAGAGACCGGGACAGGGAAACTGAAGCTTTCTTT.

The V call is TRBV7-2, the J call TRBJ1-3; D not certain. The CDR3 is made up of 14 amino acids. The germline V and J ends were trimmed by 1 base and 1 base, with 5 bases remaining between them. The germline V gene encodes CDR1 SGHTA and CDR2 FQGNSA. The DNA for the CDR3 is TGTGCCAGCAGCTTAGTCCTATCTGGAAACACCATATATTTT. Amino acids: CASSLVLSGNTIYF.

The CDR3 nucleotides are TGTGCCATCAGTGAGTCATGGGGCACCTACGAGCAGTACTTC. This translates into CAISESWGTYEQYF. The chain uses TRBV10-3 and TRBJ2-7, with D tentatively TRBD1 (5 bases). V lost 0 bases and J lost 2, with 8 bases in between. Germline V lookup: CDR1 ENHRY, CDR2 SYGVKD. The CDR3 length is 14 residues.

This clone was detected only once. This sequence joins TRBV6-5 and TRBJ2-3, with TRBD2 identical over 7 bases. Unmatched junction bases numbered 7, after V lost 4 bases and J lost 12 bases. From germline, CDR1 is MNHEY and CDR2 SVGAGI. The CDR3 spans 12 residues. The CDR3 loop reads CASSSVQRGQYF. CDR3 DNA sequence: TGTGCCAGCAGTTCCGTCCAGCGGGGACAGTATTTT.

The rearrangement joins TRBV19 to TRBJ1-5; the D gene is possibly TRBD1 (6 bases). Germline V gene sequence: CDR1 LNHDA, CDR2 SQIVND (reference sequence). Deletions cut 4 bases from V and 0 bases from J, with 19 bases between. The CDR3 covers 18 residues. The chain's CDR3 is CASSKGLSGHLSNQPQHF. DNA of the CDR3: TGTGCCAGTAGTAAGGGTTTATCGGGACATCTTAGCAATCAGCCCCAGCATTTT.

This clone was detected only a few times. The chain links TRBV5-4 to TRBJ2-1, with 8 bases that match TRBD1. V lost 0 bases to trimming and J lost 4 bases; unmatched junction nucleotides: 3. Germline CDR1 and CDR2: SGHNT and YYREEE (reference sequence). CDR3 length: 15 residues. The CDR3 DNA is TGTGCCAGCAGCTTGGCCAGGGGGCCGTACAATGAGCAGTTCTTC. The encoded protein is CASSLARGPYNEQFF.

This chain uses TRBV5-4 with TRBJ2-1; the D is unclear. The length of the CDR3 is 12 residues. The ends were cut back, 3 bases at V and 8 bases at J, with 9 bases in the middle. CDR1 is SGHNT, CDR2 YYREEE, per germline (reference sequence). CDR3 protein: CASSSHMDEQFF. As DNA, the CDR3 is TGTGCCAGCAGCTCGCACATGGATGAGCAGTTCTTC.

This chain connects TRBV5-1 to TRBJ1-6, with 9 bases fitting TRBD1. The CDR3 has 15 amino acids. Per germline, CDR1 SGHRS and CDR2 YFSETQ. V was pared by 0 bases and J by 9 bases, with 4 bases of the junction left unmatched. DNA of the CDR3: TGCGCCAGCAGCTTGGCGACAGGGGGAATTTCACCCCTCCACTTT. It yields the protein CASSLATGGISPLHF.

The CDR3: CAISDSGGYYEQYF. The CDR3 DNA reads TGTGCCATCAGTGACTCAGGGGGCTATTACGAGCAGTACTTC. The chain joins TRBV10-3 to TRBJ2-7, with 8 bases fitting TRBD1. V lost 3 bases to trimming and J lost 4 bases; unmatched junction nucleotides: 5. The CDR3 is made up of 14 amino acids. Germline CDR1 is ENHRY and CDR2 is SYGVKD.

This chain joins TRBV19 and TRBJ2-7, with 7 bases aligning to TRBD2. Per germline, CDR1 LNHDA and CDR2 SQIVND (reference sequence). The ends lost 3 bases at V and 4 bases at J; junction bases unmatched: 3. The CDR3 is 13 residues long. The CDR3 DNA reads TGTGCCAGTAGTATCGGAGCGGGATACGAGCAGTACTTC. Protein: CASSIGAGYEQYF.

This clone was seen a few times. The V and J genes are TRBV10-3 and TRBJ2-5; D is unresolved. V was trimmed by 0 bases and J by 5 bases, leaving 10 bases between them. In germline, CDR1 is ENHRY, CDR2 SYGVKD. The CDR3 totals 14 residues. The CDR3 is CAISESRVSETQYF. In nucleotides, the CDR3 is TGTGCCATCAGTGAGTCAAGAGTATCGGAGACCCAGTACTTC.

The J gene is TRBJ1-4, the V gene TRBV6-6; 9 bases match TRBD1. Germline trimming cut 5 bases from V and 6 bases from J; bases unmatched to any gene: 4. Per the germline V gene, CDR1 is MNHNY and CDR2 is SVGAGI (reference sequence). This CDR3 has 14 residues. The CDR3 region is CASSTTGGDEKLFF. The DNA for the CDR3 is TGTGCCAGCAGTACGACAGGGGGGGATGAAAAACTGTTTTTT.

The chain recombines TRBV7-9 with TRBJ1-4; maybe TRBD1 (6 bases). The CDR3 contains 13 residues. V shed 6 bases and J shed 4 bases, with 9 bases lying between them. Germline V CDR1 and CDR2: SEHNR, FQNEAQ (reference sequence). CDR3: CASRDRNNEKLFF. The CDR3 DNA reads TGTGCCAGCAGGGACAGAAATAATGAAAAACTGTTTTTT.